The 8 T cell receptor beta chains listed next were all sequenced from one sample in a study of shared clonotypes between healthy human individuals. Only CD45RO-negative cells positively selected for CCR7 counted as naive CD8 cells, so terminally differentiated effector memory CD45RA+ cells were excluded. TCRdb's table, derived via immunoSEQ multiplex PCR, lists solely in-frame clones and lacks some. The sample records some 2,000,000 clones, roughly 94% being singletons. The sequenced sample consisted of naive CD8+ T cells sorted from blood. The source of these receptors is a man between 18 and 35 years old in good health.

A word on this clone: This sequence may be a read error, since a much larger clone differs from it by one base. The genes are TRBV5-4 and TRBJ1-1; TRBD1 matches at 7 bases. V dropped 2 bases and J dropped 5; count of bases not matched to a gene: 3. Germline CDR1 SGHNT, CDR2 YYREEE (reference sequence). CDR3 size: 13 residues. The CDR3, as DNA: TGTGCCAGCAGCTTCACAGGGGATACTGAAGCTTTCTTT. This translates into CASSFTGDTEAFF.

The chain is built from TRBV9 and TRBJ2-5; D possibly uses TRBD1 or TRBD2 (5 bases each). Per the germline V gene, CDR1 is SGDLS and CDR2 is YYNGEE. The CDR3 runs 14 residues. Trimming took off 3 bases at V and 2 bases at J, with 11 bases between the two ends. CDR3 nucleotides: TGTGCCAGCAGCGCCCGGGGCCTACAAGAGACCCAGTACTTC. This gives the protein CASSARGLQETQYF.

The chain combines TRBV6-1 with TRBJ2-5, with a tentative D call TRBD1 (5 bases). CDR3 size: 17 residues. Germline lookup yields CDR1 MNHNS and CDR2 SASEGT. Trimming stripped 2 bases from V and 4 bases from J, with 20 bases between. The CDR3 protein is CASSEYLVGASTETQYF. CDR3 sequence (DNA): TGTGCCAGCAGTGAATATTTAGTAGGGGCCAGTACAGAGACCCAGTACTTC.

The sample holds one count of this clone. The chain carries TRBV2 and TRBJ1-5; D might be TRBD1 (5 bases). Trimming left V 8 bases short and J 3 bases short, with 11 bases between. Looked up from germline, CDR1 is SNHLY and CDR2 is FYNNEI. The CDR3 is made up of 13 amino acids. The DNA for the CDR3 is TGTGCCAGCGAGGGAGGGGACAATCAGCCCCAGCATTTT. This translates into CASEGGDNQPQHF. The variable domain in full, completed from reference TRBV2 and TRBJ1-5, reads EPEVTQTPSHQVTQMGQEVILRCVPISNHLYFYWYRQILGQKVEFLVSFYNNEISEKSEIFDDQFSVERPDGSNFTLKIRSTKLEDSAMYFCASEGGDNQPQHFGDGTRLSIL.

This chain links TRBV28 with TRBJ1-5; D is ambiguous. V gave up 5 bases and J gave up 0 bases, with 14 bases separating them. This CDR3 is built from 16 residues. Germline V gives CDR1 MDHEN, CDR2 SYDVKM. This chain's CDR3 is CASSPTDGYSNQPQHF. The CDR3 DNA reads TGTGCCAGCAGTCCAACGGACGGATATAGCAATCAGCCCCAGCATTTT.

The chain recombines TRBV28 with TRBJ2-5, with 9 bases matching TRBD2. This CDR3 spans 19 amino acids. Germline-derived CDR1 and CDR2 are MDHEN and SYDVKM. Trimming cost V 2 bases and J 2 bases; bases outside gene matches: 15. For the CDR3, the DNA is TGTGCCAGCAGTTTAATCATCGCGGGGGGGCCGTTGGGTCAAGAGACCCAGTACTTC. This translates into CASSLIIAGGPLGQETQYF.

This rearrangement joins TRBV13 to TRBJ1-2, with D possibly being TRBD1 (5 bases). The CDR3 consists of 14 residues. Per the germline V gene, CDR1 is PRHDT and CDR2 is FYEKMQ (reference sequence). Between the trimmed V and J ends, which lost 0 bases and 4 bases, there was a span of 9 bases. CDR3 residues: CASSLGRDAYGYTF. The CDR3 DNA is TGTGCCAGCAGCTTAGGAAGGGACGCCTATGGCTACACCTTC.

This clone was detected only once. This CDR3 reads CASSFPTGTEAFF. The DNA of the CDR3 is TGTGCCAGCAGTTTCCCGACAGGGACTGAAGCTTTCTTT. The chain combines TRBV28 with TRBJ1-1, with 7 positions matching TRBD1. The CDR3 sequence is 13 residues long. V dropped 3 bases and J dropped 5; count of bases not matched to a gene: 3. Per the germline V gene, CDR1 is MDHEN and CDR2 is SYDVKM.